This note documents a single TCR beta chain sequence. Its antigen is not known. 13 Jbeta primers and 60 Vbeta primers were used for the PCR. This table comes from immunoSEQ multiplex PCR, and its TCRdb copy is limited to in-frame clones, with some not included. The data hold about 120,000 clones, with around 81% observed a single time. This sample is drawn from a study of cytomegalovirus exposure and HLA in healthy donors. Points from the study as a whole: Being indistinguishable, some V segments were excluded, TRBV6-2 and TRBV6-3 among them.

Germline loops: CDR1 SGHDN, CDR2 FVKESK. This CDR3 is 12 amino acids long. V was cut by 2 bases and J by 6 bases, with 8 bases left in between. The sequencing sample was made of PBMCs. This TCR was sampled from a woman in her twenties or thirties in good health and CMV-seronegative. V is TRBV14 and J is TRBJ2-7, with D maybe TRBD1 (6 bases). CDR3 DNA: TGTGCCAGCAGCCAAACAGGGACCGAGCAGTACTTC. It encodes CASSQTGTEQYF.